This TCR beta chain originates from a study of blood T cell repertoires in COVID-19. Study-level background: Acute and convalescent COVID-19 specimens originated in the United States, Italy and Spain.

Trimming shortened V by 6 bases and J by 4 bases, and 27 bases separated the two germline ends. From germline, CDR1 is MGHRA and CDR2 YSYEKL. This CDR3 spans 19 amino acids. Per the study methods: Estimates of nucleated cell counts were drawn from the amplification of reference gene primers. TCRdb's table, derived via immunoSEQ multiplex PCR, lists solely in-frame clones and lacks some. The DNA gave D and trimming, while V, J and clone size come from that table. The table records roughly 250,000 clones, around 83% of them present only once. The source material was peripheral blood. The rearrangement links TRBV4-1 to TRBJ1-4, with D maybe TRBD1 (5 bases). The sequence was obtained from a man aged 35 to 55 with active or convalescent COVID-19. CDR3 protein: CASSLRDSSRPYYNEKLFF. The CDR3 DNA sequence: TGCGCCAGCAGTCTTAGGGACTCCTCCAGGCCTTACTATAATGAAAAACTGTTTTTT.